These 22 T cell receptor beta chains originate from one sample sequenced in a study of blood T cells in healthy people across ages. A sample-barcoded 5' primer and a J-beta primer mix were used in a second PCR of about 7 to 12 cycles. MiXCR was run by TCRdb on the 5' RACE reads, yielding one entry per CDR3 protein. The sample shows approximately 790,000 distinct CDR3 sequences, less than 80% of them seen only once. The sequenced material came from blood. The receptors derive from a man aged 25 to 45 in good health.

The chain carries TRBV6-6 and TRBJ2-7; possible D gene TRBD2, 5 bases. CDR3 length: 14 amino acids. Trimming stripped 5 bases from V and 7 bases from J, with 18 bases between. Germline-derived CDR1 and CDR2 are MNHNY and SVGAGI (reference sequence). The CDR3 here is CASSPVRAPREQYF. In nucleotides, the CDR3 is TGTGCCAGCAGTCCCGTGAGGGCCCCGAGGGAGCAGTACTTC.

CDR3 sequence (DNA): TGTGCCTGGAGTGAAACAGGGTTAGACACTGAAGCTTTCTTT. It yields the protein CAWSETGLDTEAFF. The chain couples TRBV30 to TRBJ1-1; D may be TRBD1 (6 bases). The CDR3 loop spans 14 amino acids. V was clipped by 1 base and J by 3 bases, with 12 bases between them. Germline loops: CDR1 GTSNPN, CDR2 SVGIG (reference sequence).

The rearrangement uses TRBV6-1 and TRBJ1-6; the D gene is possibly TRBD1 (5 bases). Germline V lookup: CDR1 MNHNS, CDR2 SASEGT. There are 17 residues in the CDR3. The V end was cut by 3 bases, the J end by 6 bases, with 18 bases between. The CDR3: CASSEWGGSLTNSPLHF. CDR3 nucleotides: TGTGCCAGCAGTGAGTGGGGGGGGAGCTTGACTAATTCACCCCTCCACTTT.

This chain connects TRBV4-3 to TRBJ2-5; 11 bases are a match to TRBD2. The CDR3 length is 16 residues. Germline V gene sequence: CDR1 LGHNA, CDR2 YSLEER. After removal of 0 bases from V and 4 bases from J, the junction contained 4 bases not matched to a gene. CDR3 loop: CASSQEVAGGPETQYF. The CDR3 DNA follows: TGCGCCAGCAGCCAAGAGGTAGCGGGGGGGCCAGAGACCCAGTACTTC.

V is TRBV7-3 and J is TRBJ2-6; maybe TRBD2 (5 bases). This CDR3 has 19 amino acids. V lost 5 bases to trimming and J lost 0 bases, with 20 bases between them. Per germline, CDR1 SGHTA and CDR2 FQGTGA. This CDR3 reads CASSRKASDSVSGANVLTF. CDR3 DNA sequence: TGTGCCAGCAGCCGGAAGGCGTCGGACTCCGTCTCTGGGGCCAACGTCCTGACTTTC.

This chain uses TRBV6-5 with TRBJ2-3, with D tentatively TRBD1 or TRBD2 (5 bases each). V shed 5 bases and J shed 2 bases, with 11 bases lying between them. This CDR3 spans 14 amino acids. Germline values: CDR1 MNHEY, CDR2 SVGAGI. For the CDR3, the DNA is TGTGCCAGCAGTATGACAGACTACACAGATACGCAGTATTTT. Amino acid sequence: CASSMTDYTDTQYF.

The chain is built from TRBV20-1 and TRBJ1-6; possible D gene TRBD1, 6 bases. Germline values: CDR1 DFQATT, CDR2 SNEGSKA (reference sequence). This CDR3 is built from 11 residues. Trimming took off 5 bases at V and 13 bases at J, with 12 bases between the two ends. CDR3: CSAGGGSPLHF. The CDR3 bases are TGCAGTGCTGGGGGCGGGTCGCCCCTCCACTTT.

The chain combines TRBV6-5 with TRBJ2-4, with a tentative D call TRBD2 (5 bases). Trimming took off 2 bases at V and 7 bases at J, with 12 bases between the two ends. CDR3 length equals 14 residues. Per germline, CDR1 MNHEY and CDR2 SVGAGI. The CDR3 protein is CASSYAGPGNIQYF. CDR3 bases: TGTGCCAGCAGTTACGCCGGACCGGGGAACATTCAGTACTTC.

The rearrangement joins TRBV12-3 or TRBV12-4 to TRBJ2-5; D gene ambiguous. The length of the CDR3 is 14 residues. The V and J ends lost 0 bases and 5 bases respectively, with 10 bases between them. Here the CDR3 reads CASSLAPGRETQYF. The CDR3 DNA follows: TGTGCCAGCAGTTTAGCCCCCGGAAGGGAGACCCAGTACTTC.

The V gene is TRBV27, the J gene TRBJ1-2; tentative D call: TRBD1 (5 bases). The CDR3 contains 13 residues. Germline values: CDR1 MNHEY, CDR2 SMNVEV (reference sequence). Trimming removed 4 bases from V and 5 bases from J, with 11 bases in between. The CDR3 DNA is TGTGCCAGCAGTTCGGACTGGGGGTATGGCTACACCTTC. Amino acids: CASSSDWGYGYTF.

The V and J genes are TRBV19 and TRBJ2-7; 7 bases are shared with TRBD2. V trimming: 6 bases; J trimming: 9 bases; junction bases outside the gene matches: 11. The CDR3 is 13 residues long. Germline V gene lookup returns CDR1 LNHDA and CDR2 SQIVND (reference sequence). DNA for the CDR3: TGTGCCAGTAGCGAAAGCGGGGAGAGAACGCAGTACTTC. It codes for CASSESGERTQYF.

This chain links TRBV20-1 with TRBJ2-1; D is undetermined. Trimming cost V 0 bases and J 10 bases, with 10 bases left between them. Per the germline V gene, CDR1 is DFQATT and CDR2 is SNEGSKA (reference sequence). The CDR3 runs to 12 residues. In DNA form, the CDR3 reads TGCAGTGCTAGAGATTCGTTCACCGAGCAGTTCTTC. It yields the protein CSARDSFTEQFF.

This clonotype was detected ten times or more. V and J are TRBV28 and TRBJ2-1; 15 bases line up with TRBD2. V lost 6 bases to trimming and J lost 6 bases; unmatched junction nucleotides: 3. CDR1 MDHEN and CDR2 SYDVKM come from the germline V gene. The CDR3 extends over 15 amino acids. CDR3 region: CASSRTSGGGNEQFF. CDR3 DNA sequence: TGTGCCAGCAGCCGGACTAGCGGGGGGGGCAATGAGCAGTTCTTC.

This clonotype was observed a handful of times. This rearrangement joins TRBV20-1 to TRBJ2-1; 9 bases agree with TRBD2. There are 18 residues in the CDR3. CDR1 is DFQATT, CDR2 SNEGSKA, per germline (reference sequence). The V segment lost 3 bases and the J segment 7 bases; nucleotides outside the gene matches: 19. Here the CDR3 reads CSASGPVAGGMGGNEQFF. The DNA for the CDR3 is TGCAGTGCTAGTGGTCCGGTTGCGGGGGGGATGGGTGGTAATGAGCAGTTCTTC.

The chain carries TRBV21-1 and TRBJ1-6. TRBV21-1 has pseudogene status. This CDR3 region has 16 residues. CDR3 sequence reads: CASSKSKVRITSPLHF. The CDR3 DNA follows: TGTGCCAGCAGCAAATCTAAAGTAAGGATCACTTCACCCCTCCACTTT.

The rearrangement uses TRBV6-1 and TRBJ2-5; 10 bases are a match to TRBD2. The junction had 2 bases not matched to a gene; V was cut back by 3 bases and J by 1 base. CDR3 length equals 15 residues. CDR1 and CDR2 from the germline V gene are MNHNS and SASEGT. The CDR3 is CASSEVAGGQETQYF. The CDR3 DNA is TGTGCCAGCAGTGAGGTAGCGGGGGGCCAAGAGACCCAGTACTTC.

The chain's CDR3 is CSVEGSGTRVYF. CDR3 coding DNA: TGCAGCGTCGAGGGTTCCGGGACAAGGGTGTACTTC. The rearrangement uses TRBV29-1 and TRBJ2-7; weak D call: TRBD1 (6 bases). The CDR3 has 12 amino acids. Germline values: CDR1 SQVTM, CDR2 ANQGSEA. V was shortened by 6 bases and J by 12 bases, with 21 bases between the two germline ends.

The rearrangement joins TRBV4-1 to TRBJ2-1; D is ambiguous. The tail of the sequence fits TRBJ2-7 better, so the J call may be wrong. The CDR3 runs to 15 residues. Germline V CDR1 and CDR2: MGHRA, YSYEKL. The CDR3 DNA sequence: TGCGCCAGCAGCCAAGCGAGCCCCCCCATCTACGAGCAGTACTTC. This translates into CASSQASPPIYEQYF.

The gene calls are TRBV6-5 and TRBJ2-1; D gene unclear. V lost 1 base, J lost 9 bases, and 7 bases lay in between. The CDR3 sequence is 12 residues long. Germline V gives CDR1 MNHEY, CDR2 SVGAGI. The DNA of the CDR3 is TGTGCCAGCAGTTACTTGGGTGGTGAGCAGTTCTTC. Protein product: CASSYLGGEQFF.

The CDR3 loop is CASSLETGFYEQYF. The CDR3 DNA follows: TGTGCCAGCAGCCTAGAGACAGGCTTCTACGAGCAGTACTTC. The chain joins TRBV4-2 to TRBJ2-7; tentatively, D is TRBD1 (6 bases). With 4 bases removed from V and 3 bases from J, the gap between germline ends came to 13 bases. This CDR3 is 14 amino acids long. Per the germline V gene, CDR1 is LGHNA and CDR2 is YNFKEQ.

This clonotype appeared once. The genes are TRBV19 and TRBJ2-5; D is unresolved. Germline V gene sequence: CDR1 LNHDA, CDR2 SQIVND (reference sequence). V dropped 4 bases and J dropped 5 bases, with 11 bases sitting between them. CDR3 length: 13 amino acids. The CDR3 reads CASSTSVGETQYF. CDR3 coding DNA: TGTGCCAGTAGTACCTCGGTGGGGGAGACCCAGTACTTC.

The V call is TRBV24-1, the J call TRBJ1-2, with TRBD1 as a possible D gene (5 bases). This CDR3 is built from 16 residues. Germline V lookup: CDR1 KGHDR, CDR2 SFDVKD. V was trimmed by 7 bases and J by 0 bases, leaving 17 bases between them. The CDR3 coding sequence is TGTGCCACCAGCCCTCAGGCAGGGACGACTAACTATGGCTACACCTTC. Protein: CATSPQAGTTNYGYTF.